This T cell receptor beta chain was identified during a study of blood T cell repertoires in COVID-19. Across the study: Donors in the United States, Italy and Spain gave samples during acute or convalescent COVID-19. Sources were T cells, B-cell-depleted T cells, or PBMCs; the material itself was cDNA or gDNA.

Original processing methods: Amplification with reference gene primers provided the estimates of nucleated cell counts. Sequencing used immunoSEQ multiplex PCR; TCRdb keeps in-frame clones, though not all of them. D and trimming come from the DNA, and the V and J calls and clone size come from that table. Among about 58,000 clones, less than 90% were seen once, and the ten largest hold 6.5% to 8.5%. The CDR3 loop spans 16 amino acids. Trimming shortened V by 3 bases and J by 5 bases, and 17 bases separated the two germline ends. Germline values: CDR1 MRHNA, CDR2 SNTAGT. The receptor's source is a woman aged 70-85 years with active COVID-19. The chain is built from TRBV6-4 and TRBJ2-1; D perhaps matches TRBD2 (6 bases). The sample comprised peripheral blood. The CDR3 region has the DNA TGTGCCAGCAGTGAGGTCCCCGGGACTGGGAACAATGAGCAGTTCTTC. It encodes CASSEVPGTGNNEQFF.